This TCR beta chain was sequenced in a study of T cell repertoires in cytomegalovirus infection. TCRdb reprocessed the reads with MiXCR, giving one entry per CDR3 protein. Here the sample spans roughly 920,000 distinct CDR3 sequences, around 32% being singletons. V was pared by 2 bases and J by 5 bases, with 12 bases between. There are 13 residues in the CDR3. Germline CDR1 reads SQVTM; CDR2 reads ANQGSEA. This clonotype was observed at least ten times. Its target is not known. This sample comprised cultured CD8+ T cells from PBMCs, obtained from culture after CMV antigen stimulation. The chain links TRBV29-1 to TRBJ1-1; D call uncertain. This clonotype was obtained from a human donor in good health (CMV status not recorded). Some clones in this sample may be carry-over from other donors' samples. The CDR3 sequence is CSVEIDWGTEAFF. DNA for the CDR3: TGCAGCGTTGAAATCGATTGGGGTACTGAAGCTTTCTTT.